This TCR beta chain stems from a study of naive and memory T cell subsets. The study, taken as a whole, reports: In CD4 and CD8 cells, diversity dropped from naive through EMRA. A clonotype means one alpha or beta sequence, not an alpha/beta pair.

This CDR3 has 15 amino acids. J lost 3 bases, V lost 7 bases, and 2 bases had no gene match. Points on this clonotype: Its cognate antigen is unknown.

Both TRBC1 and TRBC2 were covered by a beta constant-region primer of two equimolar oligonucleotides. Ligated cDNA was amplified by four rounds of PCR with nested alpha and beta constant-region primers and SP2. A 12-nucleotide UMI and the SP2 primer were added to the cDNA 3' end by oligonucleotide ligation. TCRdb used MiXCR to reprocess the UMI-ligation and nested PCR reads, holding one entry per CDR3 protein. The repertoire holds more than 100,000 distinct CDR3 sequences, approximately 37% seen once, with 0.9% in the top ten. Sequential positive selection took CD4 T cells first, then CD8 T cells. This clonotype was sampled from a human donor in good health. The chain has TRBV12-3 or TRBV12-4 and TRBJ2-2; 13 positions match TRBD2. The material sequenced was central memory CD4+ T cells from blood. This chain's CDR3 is CASTGLAGHTGELFF. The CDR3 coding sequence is TGTGCCAGCACGGGACTAGCGGGGCACACCGGGGAGCTGTTTTTT.